The rows below give T cell receptor beta chains drawn from one sample of a study of CD8 T cells in Susac syndrome. TCRdb analysed the immunoSEQ multiplex PCR reads with MiXCR anew, one entry per CDR3 protein. Here the sample spans 70,000 to 95,000 distinct CDR3 sequences, 85% to 95% being singletons. The sequenced material came from CD8+ T cells from PBMCs. The origin of the receptors is a human donor with Susac syndrome. The CDR3 runs from the conserved cysteine through the conserved F or W. Fields, in order: clone size, J gene, D gene, V gene, CDR3 protein, CDR3 DNA. A D gene is named only where the DNA matches it firmly. Only some rows state a clone size, as once, few, many or a class for expanded clones.

.	TRBJ2-7	TRBD1	TRBV5-1	CASSEGTGAYEQYF	TGCGCCAGCAGCGAGGGGACAGGGGCCTACGAGCAGTACTTC
once	TRBJ2-5	.	TRBV19	CASSGDFKETQYF	TGTGCCAGTAGTGGGGACTTTAAAGAGACCCAGTACTTC
.	TRBJ2-1	.	TRBV4-1	CASSQDAPETHSYNEQFF	TGCGCCAGCAGCCAAGATGCCCCAGAGACTCACTCCTACAATGAGCAGTTCTTC
once	TRBJ2-1	.	TRBV4-2	CASSQARNEQFF	TGTGCCAGCAGCCAAGCTCGGAATGAGCAGTTCTTC
once	TRBJ1-2	.	TRBV20-1	CSANGYTF	TGCAGTGCTAACGGCTACACCTTC
.	TRBJ2-7	TRBD2	TRBV4-3	CASSQGLAVKSSYEQYF	TGCGCCAGCAGCCAAGGGCTAGCGGTTAAGAGCTCCTACGAGCAGTACTTC
.	TRBJ2-5	.	TRBV28	CASRTFLATPGASISETQYF	TGTGCCAGCAGGACTTTCCTAGCGACGCCAGGGGCGTCCATCTCCGAGACCCAGTACTTC
.	TRBJ2-5	TRBD2	TRBV6-5	CASSPPSGGEETQYF	TGTGCCAGCAGCCCACCTAGCGGGGGTGAGGAGACCCAGTACTTC
.	TRBJ2-5	.	TRBV10-3	CAISESAYQETQYF	TGTGCCATCAGTGAGTCCGCATACCAAGAGACCCAGTACTTC
.	TRBJ2-3	.	TRBV5-4	CASSPLSSGEGTDTQYF	TGTGCCAGCAGCCCGCTATCCTCCGGGGAGGGCACAGATACGCAGTATTTT
.	TRBJ2-7	.	TRBV7-9	CASRGDLYEQYF	TGTGCCAGCAGAGGGGACCTCTACGAGCAGTACTTC
.	TRBJ1-6	.	TRBV21-1	CASSKYLGPIDSPLHF	TGTGCCAGCAGCAAGTATTTGGGACCCATTGATTCACCCCTCCACTTT
.	TRBJ2-3	.	TRBV13	CASSWGRSTDTQYF	TGTGCCAGCAGCTGGGGACGTAGCACAGATACGCAGTATTTT
.	TRBJ2-1	.	TRBV29-1	CSVEDGGSGTYNEQFF	TGCAGCGTTGAAGATGGGGGCAGCGGAACATACAATGAGCAGTTCTTC
.	TRBJ1-2	TRBD1	TRBV29-1	CSVAPLGTGDFYGYTF	TGCAGCGTTGCCCCTCTCGGGACAGGGGATTTCTATGGCTACACCTTC
.	TRBJ2-7	TRBD2	TRBV10-2	CAGSGRGGEQYF	TGCGCCGGGAGCGGGAGGGGGGGCGAGCAGTACTTC
.	TRBJ2-7	TRBD1	TRBV7-9	CASGDRGSYEQYF	TGTGCCAGTGGGGACAGGGGATCCTACGAGCAGTACTTC
.	TRBJ2-3	TRBD2	TRBV28	CASSMPMGLAGGPADTQYF	TGTGCCAGCAGTATGCCCATGGGACTAGCGGGAGGGCCCGCAGATACGCAGTATTTT
.	TRBJ1-2	.	TRBV20-1	CSAERVSSYGYTF	TGCAGTGCCGAACGTGTCTCTAGCTATGGCTACACCTTC
once	TRBJ1-3	TRBD1	TRBV7-9	CASSTEGQGGNTIYF	TGTGCCAGCAGCACAGAGGGACAGGGGGGAAACACCATATATTTT